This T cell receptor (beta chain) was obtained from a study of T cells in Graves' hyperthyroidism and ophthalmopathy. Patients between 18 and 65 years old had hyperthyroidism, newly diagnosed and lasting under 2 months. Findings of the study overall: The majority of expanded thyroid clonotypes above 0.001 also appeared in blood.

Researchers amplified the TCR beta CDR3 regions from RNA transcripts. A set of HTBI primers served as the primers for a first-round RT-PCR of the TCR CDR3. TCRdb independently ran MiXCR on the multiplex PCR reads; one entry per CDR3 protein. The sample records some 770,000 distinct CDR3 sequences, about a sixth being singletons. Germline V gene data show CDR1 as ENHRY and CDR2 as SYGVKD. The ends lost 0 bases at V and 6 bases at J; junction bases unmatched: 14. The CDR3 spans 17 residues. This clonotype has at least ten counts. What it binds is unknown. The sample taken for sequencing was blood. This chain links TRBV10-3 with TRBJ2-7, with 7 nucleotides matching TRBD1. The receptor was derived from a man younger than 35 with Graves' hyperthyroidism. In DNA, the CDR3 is TGTGCCATCAGTGAGTCGGGACAGAGGAACCGTTTGGGCGAGCAGTACTTC. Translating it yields CAISESGQRNRLGEQYF.